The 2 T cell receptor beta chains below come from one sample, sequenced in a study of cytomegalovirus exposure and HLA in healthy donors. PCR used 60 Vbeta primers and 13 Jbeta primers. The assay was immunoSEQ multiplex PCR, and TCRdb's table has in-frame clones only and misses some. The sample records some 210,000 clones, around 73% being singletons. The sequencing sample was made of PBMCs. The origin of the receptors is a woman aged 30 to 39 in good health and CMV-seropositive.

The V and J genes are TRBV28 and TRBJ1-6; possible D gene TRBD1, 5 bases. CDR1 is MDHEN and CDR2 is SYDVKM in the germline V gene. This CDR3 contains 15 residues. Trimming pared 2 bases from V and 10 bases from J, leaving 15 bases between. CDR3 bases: TGTGCCAGCAGTTTACGGTCCGGGGGTGGATCACCCCTCCACTTT. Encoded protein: CASSLRSGGGSPLHF.

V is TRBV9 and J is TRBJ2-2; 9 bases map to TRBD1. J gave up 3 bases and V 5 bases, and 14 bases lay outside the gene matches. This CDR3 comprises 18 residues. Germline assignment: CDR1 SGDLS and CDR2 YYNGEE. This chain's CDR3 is CASSEQGAMMGDTGELFF. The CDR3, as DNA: TGTGCCAGCAGTGAACAGGGGGCGATGATGGGTGACACCGGGGAGCTGTTTTTT.